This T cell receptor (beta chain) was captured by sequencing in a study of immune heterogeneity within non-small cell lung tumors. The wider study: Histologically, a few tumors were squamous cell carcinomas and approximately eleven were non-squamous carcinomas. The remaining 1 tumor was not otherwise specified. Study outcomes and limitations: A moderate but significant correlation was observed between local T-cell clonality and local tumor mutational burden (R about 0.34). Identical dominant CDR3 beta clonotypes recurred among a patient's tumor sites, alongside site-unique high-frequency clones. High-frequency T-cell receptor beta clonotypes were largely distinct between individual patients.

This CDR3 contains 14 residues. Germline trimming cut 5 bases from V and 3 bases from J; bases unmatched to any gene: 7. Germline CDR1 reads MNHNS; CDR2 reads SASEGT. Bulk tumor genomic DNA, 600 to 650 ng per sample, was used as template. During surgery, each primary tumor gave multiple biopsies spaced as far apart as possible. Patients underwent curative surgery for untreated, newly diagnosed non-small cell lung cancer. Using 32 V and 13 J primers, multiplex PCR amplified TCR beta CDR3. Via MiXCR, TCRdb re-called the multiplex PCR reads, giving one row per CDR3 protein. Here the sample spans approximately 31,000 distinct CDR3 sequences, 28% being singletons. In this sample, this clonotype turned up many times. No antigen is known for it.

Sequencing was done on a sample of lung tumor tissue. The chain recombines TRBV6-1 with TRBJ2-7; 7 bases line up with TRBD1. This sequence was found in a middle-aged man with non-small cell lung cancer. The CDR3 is CASSRTGPLYEQYF. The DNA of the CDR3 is TGTGCCAGCAGTAGGACAGGCCCACTCTACGAGCAGTACTTC.